The rows below give T cell receptor beta chains drawn from one sample of a study of post-analysis software for immune sequencing data. TCRdb re-derived calls from the PCR reads in MiXCR, one entry per CDR3 protein. The table lists approximately 690,000 distinct CDR3 sequences, 55% to 70% of them singletons, with 11% in the top ten. The specimen was blood. The receptors stem from a girl aged 2 to 9 with multiple sclerosis. The CDR3 runs from the conserved cysteine through the conserved F or W. The D gene is left open where the match is weak. Where a row states a size, it is once, few, many or the class of an expanded clone; other rows omit it.

clone_size,j_call,d_call,v_call,cdr3_aa,cdr3_nt
-,TRBJ2-4,-,TRBV5-1,CASSSGRGKAKNIQYF,TGCGCCAGCAGCTCTGGCAGGGGCAAAGCCAAAAACATTCAGTACTTC
few,TRBJ2-1,TRBD2,TRBV11-2,CASSLMSTSGGVEQFF,TGTGCCAGCAGCTTAATGAGCACTAGCGGGGGGGTTGAGCAGTTCTTC
-,TRBJ2-3,-,TRBV24-1,CATSERSTDTQYF,TGTGCCACCAGTGAACGGAGCACAGATACGCAGTATTTT
once,TRBJ2-5,TRBD2,TRBV12-3/TRBV12-4,CASSFSGSGETQYF,TGTGCCAGCAGTTTTAGCGGGAGTGGGGAGACCCAGTACTTC
-,TRBJ2-2,-,TRBV7-2,CASSLGVTPSTGELFF,TGTGCCAGCAGCTTAGGGGTGACTCCATCCACCGGGGAGCTGTTTTTT
-,TRBJ2-7,TRBD1,TRBV5-1,CASSSEADRVRQQYF,TGCGCCAGCAGCTCCGAAGCTGACAGGGTTCGACAGCAGTACTTC
-,TRBJ2-7,-,TRBV27,CASSLSGQLTYEQYF,TGTGCCAGCAGTTTATCTGGACAGCTGACGTACGAGCAGTACTTC
few,TRBJ2-5,-,TRBV7-2,CASSSPPETQYF,TGTGCCAGCAGCTCGCCTCCGGAGACCCAGTACTTC
-,TRBJ2-7,-,TRBV12-3/TRBV12-4,CASRHGQPYEQYF,TGTGCCAGCAGACACGGACAGCCCTACGAGCAGTACTTC
-,TRBJ1-5,-,TRBV4-2,CASSQEYGQSNQPQHF,TGTGCCAGCAGCCAAGAGTACGGACAGTCCAATCAGCCCCAGCATTTT